These 19 T cell receptor beta chains share one sample of origin, sequenced in a study of blood T cell repertoires in COVID-19. The protocol was immunoSEQ multiplex PCR, while the TCRdb copy is restricted to in-frame clones and leaves out a portion. Of 150,000 to 200,000 clones listed, around 85% are singletons. Sequencing input: peripheral blood. Receptors originate from a human donor with acute or convalescent COVID-19. The donor label of this sample is uncertain.

J is TRBJ2-6 and V is TRBV19; TRBD2 might be the D (5 bases). Between the trimmed V and J ends, which lost 5 bases and 2 bases, there was a span of 13 bases. Germline CDR1 LNHDA, CDR2 SQIVND (reference sequence). This CDR3 comprises 16 residues. This CDR3 is CASSPGPGTGANVLTF. The CDR3 DNA sequence: TGTGCCAGTAGTCCAGGACCGGGGACTGGGGCCAACGTCCTGACTTTC.

This clone was recorded only once. The chain carries TRBV7-9 and TRBJ1-1, with 7 bases aligning to TRBD1. Trimming removed 5 bases from V and 0 bases from J; junction bases left unmatched: 3. Germline lookup yields CDR1 SEHNR and CDR2 FQNEAQ (reference sequence). This CDR3 is built from 14 residues. The CDR3 bases are TGTGCCAGCAGCGGGACAGCCTTGAACACTGAAGCTTTCTTT. Translating it yields CASSGTALNTEAFF.

This chain uses TRBV11-3 with TRBJ1-1; the match to TRBD1 covers 10 bases. The length of the CDR3 is 15 residues. CDR1 and CDR2 from the germline V gene are SGHNT and YENEEA. The J segment lost 4 bases and the V segment lost 3 bases, leaving 5 bases of the junction unmatched. The CDR3 sequence is CASSLPGQGSTEAFF. The CDR3 bases are TGTGCCAGCAGCTTGCCGGGACAGGGGAGCACTGAAGCTTTCTTT.

This chain uses TRBV5-1 with TRBJ2-1; TRBD1 matches 10 bases. The length of the CDR3 is 18 residues. Germline loops: CDR1 SGHRS, CDR2 YFSETQ. J was trimmed by 2 bases and V by 5 bases; bases with no gene match: 13. For the CDR3, the DNA is TGCGCCAGCAGACTCTCGGGACAGGGGCCCGACCCCTACAATGAGCAGTTCTTC. Translation gives CASRLSGQGPDPYNEQFF.

This chain connects TRBV10-2 to TRBJ2-3, with no clear D. Germline V gene lookup returns CDR1 WSHSY and CDR2 SAAADI. This CDR3 region has 13 residues. Between the trimmed V and J ends, which lost 3 bases and 2 bases, there was a span of 6 bases. CDR3 nucleotides: TGCGCCAGCAGTGAACAGTTCACAGATACGCAGTATTTT. Amino acid sequence: CASSEQFTDTQYF.

V usage is TRBV6-4 and J usage is TRBJ1-2, with 10 bases fitting TRBD1. Germline CDR1 reads MRHNA; CDR2 reads SNTAGT. Trimming removed 6 bases from V and 6 bases from J; junction bases left unmatched: 7. CDR3 size: 14 residues. For the CDR3, the DNA is TGTGCCAGCAGCGGGGACAGGGGAAGAGATGGCTACACCTTC. Encoded protein: CASSGDRGRDGYTF.

The CDR3 is CASSPTPPSTGTPETQYF. CDR3 nucleotide sequence: TGCGCCAGCAGCCCCACCCCACCTTCGACAGGGACCCCAGAGACCCAGTACTTC. The chain couples TRBV5-1 to TRBJ2-5; 7 nucleotides line up with TRBD1. The CDR3 contains 18 residues. Looked up from germline, CDR1 is SGHRS and CDR2 is YFSETQ. The J segment lost 4 bases and the V segment lost 4 bases, leaving 19 bases of the junction unmatched. Full variable domain (rest looked up from reference TRBV5-1 and TRBJ2-5): KAGVTQTPRYLIKTRGQQVTLSCSPISGHRSVSWYQQTPGQGLQFLFEYFSETQRNKGNFPGRFSGRQFSNSRSEMNVSTLELGDSALYLCASSPTPPSTGTPETQYFGPGTRLLVL.

The sample holds a few counts of this clone. The chain joins TRBV15 to TRBJ1-1; 7 bases line up with TRBD1. Germline CDR1 reads LNHNV; CDR2 reads YYDKDF (reference sequence). The CDR3 spans 17 residues. The junction had 14 bases not matched to a gene; V was cut back by 3 bases and J by 4 bases. The DNA of the CDR3 is TGTGCCACCAGCAGGCGGCGAACCGGGACAGTGAGCACTGAAGCTTTCTTT. It is translated as CATSRRRTGTVSTEAFF.

The chain combines TRBV24-1 with TRBJ2-1, with D maybe TRBD1 (5 bases). In germline, CDR1 is KGHDR, CDR2 SFDVKD. The CDR3 loop spans 12 amino acids. Deletions cut 10 bases from V and 4 bases from J, with 10 bases between. The CDR3 sequence is CATGHDYNEQFF. The CDR3 DNA is TGTGCCACAGGACATGATTACAATGAGCAGTTCTTC.

J is TRBJ2-3 and V is TRBV11-2; D might be TRBD1 (5 bases). The germline V and J ends were trimmed by 6 bases and 10 bases, with 23 bases remaining between them. The germline V gene has CDR1 SGHAT and CDR2 FQNNGV. CDR3 length equals 15 residues. CDR3 sequence (DNA): TGTGCCAGCAGGCCTCTGGGGCTTCAAGGGTCGGCGCAGTATTTT. This codes for CASRPLGLQGSAQYF.

Of note for this clone: Sequence at one end of the junction differs from germline and may be a read error. The chain carries TRBV5-8 and TRBJ1-1; D is possibly TRBD1 (6 bases). Germline V gene data show CDR1 as SGHTS and CDR2 as YDEGEE. The CDR3 has 14 residues. This CDR3 reads CASSLTGLKTEAFF. The CDR3 nucleotides read TGTGCCAGCAGCTTGACAGGGTTGAAGACTGAAGCTTTCTTT.

This rearrangement joins TRBV7-8 to TRBJ1-1; 7 positions match TRBD1. Germline V gives CDR1 SGHVS, CDR2 FQNEAQ. The CDR3 sequence is 16 residues long. Losses at the gene ends were 3 bases for V and 1 base for J; bases not matched to a gene: 8. CDR3 bases: TGTGCCAGCAGCTTCAAGGGGGCGATAACGAACACTGAAGCTTTCTTT. It is translated as CASSFKGAITNTEAFF.

The chain has TRBV11-2 and TRBJ2-4, with D possibly TRBD2 on 5 matching bases. CDR3 length equals 16 residues. Trimming removed 3 bases from V and 1 base from J, with 13 bases in between. Germline loops: CDR1 SGHAT, CDR2 FQNNGV. CDR3 loop: CASSLQSGRAKNIQYF. The CDR3 bases are TGTGCCAGCAGCTTGCAAAGCGGCCGGGCCAAAAACATTCAGTACTTC.

This chain joins TRBV24-1 and TRBJ2-5, with D possibly matching TRBD2 (6 bases). This CDR3 has 14 residues. Germline lookup yields CDR1 KGHDR and CDR2 SFDVKD. The V end was cut by 9 bases, the J end by 1 base, with 14 bases between. The DNA of the CDR3 is TGTGCCACCCAGCCGGGGGTCTCCCAAGAGACCCAGTACTTC. Residues: CATQPGVSQETQYF.

V gene TRBV7-2 combines with J gene TRBJ2-4; TRBD2 matches at 12 bases. Germline V gives CDR1 SGHTA, CDR2 FQGNSA. The ends lost 0 bases at V and 3 bases at J; junction bases unmatched: 3. CDR3 length equals 17 residues. The CDR3 DNA reads TGTGCCAGCAGCTTAGCTGCTAGCGGGGGGGTCAAAAACATTCAGTACTTC. It specifies CASSLAASGGVKNIQYF.

The chain has TRBV30 and TRBJ1-2, with D unclear. Trimming took 2 bases from V and 1 from J, leaving 8 bases between them. The CDR3 length is 13 residues. Per the germline V gene, CDR1 is GTSNPN and CDR2 is SVGIG (reference sequence). In DNA form, the CDR3 reads TGTGCCTGGAGTTTGGGCATTAACTATGGCTACACCTTC. Protein sequence: CAWSLGINYGYTF.

This clone was observed once. V is TRBV19 and J is TRBJ1-6; 7 bases match TRBD1. The CDR3 covers 17 residues. J was trimmed by 5 bases and V by 4 bases; bases with no gene match: 11. Germline assignment: CDR1 LNHDA and CDR2 SQIVND (reference sequence). CDR3 sequence reads: CASSNLQGKVDNSPLHF. The CDR3 DNA reads as TGTGCCAGTAGTAACCTACAGGGGAAGGTTGATAATTCACCCCTCCACTTT.

V usage is TRBV11-2 and J usage is TRBJ1-4, with no clear D. CDR3 length equals 16 residues. The V end lost 1 base, the J end lost 7 bases, and 16 bases lay between the germline ends. The germline V gene encodes CDR1 SGHAT and CDR2 FQNNGV. The CDR3 loop is CASSLGSGGLGEKLFF. The CDR3 nucleotides are TGTGCCAGCAGCTTAGGTTCGGGAGGGTTGGGTGAAAAACTGTTTTTT. Drawing the rest from reference TRBV11-2 and TRBJ1-4, the complete variable domain is EAGVAQSPRYKIIEKRQSVAFWCNPISGHATLYWYQQILGQGPKLLIQFQNNGVVDDSQLPKDRFSAERLKGVDSTLKIQPAKLEDSAVYLCASSLGSGGLGEKLFFGSGTQLSVL.

The V and J genes are TRBV7-8 and TRBJ2-3, with 11 bases matching TRBD2. Germline V lookup: CDR1 SGHVS, CDR2 FQNEAQ. This CDR3 is built from 18 residues. Losses at the gene ends were 2 bases for V and 0 bases for J; bases not matched to a gene: 7. The CDR3 coding sequence is TGTGCCAGCAGCTTAAGACTAGCGGGGTTTCCTAGCACAGATACGCAGTATTTT. It encodes CASSLRLAGFPSTDTQYF.